These 22 T cell receptor beta chains share one sample of origin, sequenced in a study of blood T cell repertoires in COVID-19. Profiling relied on immunoSEQ multiplex PCR, and the TCRdb table lists in-frame clones only, not all of them. The sample lists under 130,000 clones, around 92% occurring once. The sequencing sample was made of peripheral blood. These receptors were collected from a woman aged 55-75 years with acute or convalescent COVID-19.

J is TRBJ1-1 and V is TRBV30; D is ambiguous. Germline CDR1 GTSNPN, CDR2 SVGIG (reference sequence). Trimming took off 0 bases at V and 4 bases at J, with 9 bases between the two ends. The CDR3 is made up of 13 amino acids. CDR3: CAWSVFSRTEAFF. Here the CDR3 DNA reads TGTGCCTGGAGTGTATTCTCGCGCACTGAAGCTTTCTTT.

This chain links TRBV5-1 with TRBJ1-1; perhaps TRBD1 as D (6 bases). Germline V gene data show CDR1 as SGHRS and CDR2 as YFSETQ. The V gene lost 4 bases and the J gene lost 8 bases, with 15 bases spanning the gap. The CDR3 totals 13 residues. The CDR3 nucleotides are TGCGCCAGCAGCCCTAACCCGGGACAAGAAGCTTTCTTT. This gives the protein CASSPNPGQEAFF.

This rearrangement joins TRBV6-5 to TRBJ2-3; D remains unclear. Germline V CDR1 and CDR2: MNHEY, SVGAGI. The CDR3 spans 13 residues. V was pared by 5 bases and J by 6 bases, with 12 bases between. CDR3 sequence: CASSLTYTDTQYF. CDR3 in DNA: TGTGCCAGCAGTCTAACCTATACTGATACGCAGTATTTT.

CDR3 sequence (DNA): TGCAGCGTTGAAGGAGCGACAGGGTGGAGCTCCTACAATGAGCAGTTCTTC. Translating it yields CSVEGATGWSSYNEQFF. This rearrangement joins TRBV29-1 to TRBJ2-1; 7 bases match TRBD1. The ends lost 1 base at V and 0 bases at J; junction bases unmatched: 9. This CDR3 has 17 amino acids. The germline CDR1 and CDR2 sequences are SQVTM and ANQGSEA.

V is TRBV9 and J is TRBJ2-2, with 9 bases that match TRBD2. Germline V gives CDR1 SGDLS, CDR2 YYNGEE. V was clipped by 0 bases and J by 4 bases; unmatched bases: 7. The CDR3 is 17 residues long. CDR3 loop: CASSVGGLAGSTGELFF. The CDR3 region has the DNA TGTGCCAGCAGCGTAGGCGGGCTAGCGGGGAGCACCGGGGAGCTGTTTTTT.

V usage is TRBV30 and J usage is TRBJ1-5; D possibly corresponds to TRBD1 (5 bases). The V gene lost 5 bases and the J gene lost 6 bases, with 17 bases spanning the gap. Germline values: CDR1 GTSNPN, CDR2 SVGIG (reference sequence). The CDR3 contains 14 residues. CDR3 DNA sequence: TGTGCCTGGGCCCCCATGGGGGGGGGTCAGCCCCAGCATTTT. Amino acid sequence: CAWAPMGGGQPQHF.

The genes are TRBV5-4 and TRBJ1-6; D might be TRBD1 (6 bases). The CDR3 sequence is 15 residues long. V lost 6 bases, J lost 10 bases, and 20 bases lay in between. Germline CDR1 SGHNT, CDR2 YYREEE (reference sequence). CDR3 nucleotide sequence: TGTGCCAGCAACTCCCAGGGGATCGGAGGCTCACCCCTCCACTTT. This gives the protein CASNSQGIGGSPLHF.

The chain couples TRBV27 to TRBJ1-5; TRBD1 aligns across 11 bases. The CDR3 sequence is 15 residues long. Germline values: CDR1 MNHEY, CDR2 SMNVEV (reference sequence). After removal of 2 bases from V and 4 bases from J, the junction contained 1 base not matched to a gene. CDR3 nucleotide sequence: TGTGCCAGCAGTTTAGGGACAGGGGGGAATCAGCCCCAGCATTTT. This translates into CASSLGTGGNQPQHF.

This rearrangement joins TRBV28 to TRBJ1-1, with a weak D call TRBD1 (6 bases). Deletions cut 6 bases from V and 4 bases from J, with 18 bases between. The CDR3 is 15 amino acids. Germline values: CDR1 MDHEN, CDR2 SYDVKM. The CDR3 protein is CASRALLGGATEAFF. CDR3 nucleotides: TGTGCCAGCAGAGCCTTGCTAGGGGGGGCCACTGAAGCTTTCTTT.

The CDR3 loop reads CATTQAGLGYTF. CDR3 bases: TGTGCCACCACACAGGCCGGCCTTGGCTACACCTTC. V usage is TRBV2 and J usage is TRBJ1-2, with D perhaps matching TRBD1 (5 bases). V lost 10 bases, J lost 7 bases, and 16 bases lay in between. CDR1 is SNHLY and CDR2 is FYNNEI in the germline V gene. There are 12 residues in the CDR3.

In nucleotides, the CDR3 is TGTGCCAGCAGCTCTCACCCGGCGGACAGCAGCTCCTACAATGAGCAGTTCTTC. It yields the protein CASSSHPADSSSYNEQFF. This rearrangement joins TRBV7-8 to TRBJ2-1, with TRBD1 as a possible D gene (6 bases). Germline V lookup: CDR1 SGHVS, CDR2 FQNEAQ. The CDR3 sequence is 18 residues long. Deletions cut 4 bases from V and 0 bases from J, with 19 bases between. Looking up the rest from reference TRBV7-8 and TRBJ2-1 gives the full variable domain: GAGVSQSPRYKVAKRGQDVALRCDPISGHVSLFWYQQALGQGPEFLTYFQNEAQLDKSGLPSDRFFAERPEGSVSTLKIQRTQQEDSAVYLCASSSHPADSSSYNEQFFGPGTRLTVL.

This clone was recorded once. J is TRBJ1-1 and V is TRBV7-9; D is perhaps TRBD1 (6 bases). The CDR3 totals 13 residues. Trimming left V 1 base short and J 6 bases short, with 9 bases between. Germline CDR1 is SEHNR and CDR2 is FQNEAQ (reference sequence). The CDR3 nucleotides are TGTGCCAGCAGCTTAGTCCCAGGGGCTGAAGCTTTCTTT. It codes for CASSLVPGAEAFF.

J is TRBJ1-1 and V is TRBV2; D perhaps matches TRBD1 (6 bases). Germline values: CDR1 SNHLY, CDR2 FYNNEI. This CDR3 spans 15 amino acids. V was cut by 6 bases and J by 5 bases, with 19 bases left in between. The CDR3, as DNA: TGTGCCAGCAGCCAGAACAGGGTCGTGGGAACTGAAGCTTTCTTT. Its protein is CASSQNRVVGTEAFF.

CDR3 nucleotides: TGTGCCATCAGTGAGTCGGGCCTATACGAGCAGTACGTC. This translates into CAISESGLYEQYV. The chain is built from TRBV10-3 and TRBJ2-7; D remains unclear. V gave up 0 bases and J gave up 4 bases, with 7 bases separating them. This CDR3 region has 13 residues. Germline V lookup: CDR1 ENHRY, CDR2 SYGVKD.

This chain joins TRBV28 and TRBJ1-1; D not resolved. The CDR3 sequence is 15 residues long. V was shortened by 3 bases and J by 5 bases, with 16 bases between the two germline ends. Germline V gives CDR1 MDHEN, CDR2 SYDVKM. CDR3 nucleotides: TGTGCCAGCAGTTTCCCCACCACCCCGGGGACTGAAGCTTTCTTT. Protein product: CASSFPTTPGTEAFF.

This clone was counted once. This chain connects TRBV19 to TRBJ1-1, with a possible D match to TRBD1 (5 bases). The V end lost 5 bases, the J end lost 5 bases, and 9 bases lay between the germline ends. CDR1 LNHDA and CDR2 SQIVND come from the germline V gene (reference sequence). The CDR3 is 12 residues long. CDR3 sequence (DNA): TGTGCCAGTAGTCCAAGACAGACTGAAGCTTTCTTT. Its protein product is CASSPRQTEAFF.

Only one count was recorded for this clone. CDR3 loop: CASSPGGGSSYNEQFF. The CDR3 DNA follows: TGTGCCAGCAGCCCCGGGGGAGGGAGCTCCTACAATGAGCAGTTCTTC. The rearrangement joins TRBV11-2 to TRBJ2-1; 7 nucleotides agree with TRBD2. CDR1 SGHAT and CDR2 FQNNGV come from the germline V gene. The CDR3 is made up of 16 amino acids. The V segment lost 5 bases and the J segment 0 bases; nucleotides outside the gene matches: 7.

The gene calls are TRBV5-4 and TRBJ2-7; D is perhaps TRBD1 (6 bases). This CDR3 region has 14 residues. CDR1 is SGHNT, CDR2 YYREEE, per germline (reference sequence). V gave up 4 bases and J gave up 3 bases, with 14 bases separating them. The CDR3 coding sequence is TGTGCCAGCAGCAGATCAGGACAGAGCTACGAGCAGTACGTC. Protein product: CASSRSGQSYEQYV.

The chain combines TRBV6-6 with TRBJ2-1, with 8 nucleotides matching TRBD2. Germline V gene sequence: CDR1 MNHNY, CDR2 SVGAGI (reference sequence). The CDR3 totals 13 residues. The V segment lost 5 bases and the J segment 9 bases; nucleotides outside the gene matches: 6. CDR3 protein: CASSPRLASEQFF. CDR3 nucleotide sequence: TGTGCCAGCAGTCCCCGACTAGCGAGTGAGCAGTTCTTC.

The V gene is TRBV4-1, the J gene TRBJ2-1; the D gene is possibly TRBD2 (5 bases). CDR3 length: 16 residues. Looked up from germline, CDR1 is MGHRA and CDR2 is YSYEKL. V lost 2 bases and J 4 bases, leaving 15 bases between the germline ends. Here the CDR3 reads CASSQWGADSYNEQFF. In nucleotides, the CDR3 is TGCGCCAGCAGCCAATGGGGAGCGGACTCTTACAATGAGCAGTTCTTC.

The genes are TRBV5-8 and TRBJ2-4; D is undetermined. The CDR3 covers 13 residues. Germline CDR1 is SGHTS and CDR2 is YDEGEE. Between the trimmed V and J ends, which lost 2 bases and 4 bases, there was a span of 7 bases. CDR3 DNA: TGTGCCAGCAGCTTACCGGGTAAAAACATTCAGTACTTC. The encoded protein is CASSLPGKNIQYF.

V is TRBV7-2 and J is TRBJ2-5; 8 bases are a match to TRBD1. The V gene end was trimmed by 2 bases and the J gene end by 2 bases; junction bases not matched to a gene: 13. The CDR3 extends over 18 amino acids. CDR1 SGHTA and CDR2 FQGNSA come from the germline V gene. CDR3 in DNA: TGTGCCAGCAGCTTATCCGCCGGGCCAGGGGGCTATCAAGAGACCCAGTACTTC. Translated: CASSLSAGPGGYQETQYF.